The TCR beta chain under discussion was sequenced for a study of shared clonotypes between healthy human individuals. The overall study: The study drew on a couple of women and a few men aged 18 to 49 as donors. Each donor had three CD4 naive, three CD4 memory, two CD8 naive and one CD8 memory plate.

Sequencing used immunoSEQ multiplex PCR; TCRdb keeps in-frame clones, though not all of them. This table holds fewer than 850,000 clones, 90% found once. In the case of this clone: Antigen unknown.

This CDR3 contains 15 residues. The germline V gene encodes CDR1 SGHVS and CDR2 FQNEAQ. V was pared by 5 bases and J by 10 bases, with 18 bases between. Study results and caveats: Of the naive CD4 clonotypes, around 4.9% were shared across several donors.

The receptor's source is a young man in good health. Some clones in this sample may be carry-over from other donors' samples. The chain recombines TRBV7-8 with TRBJ1-6; perhaps TRBD1 as D (5 bases). Source material: memory CD8+ T cells from PBMCs. Subset specified: CD45RO+ cells pooled with CCR7-negative TemRA cells. CDR3 coding DNA: TGTGCCAGCAGCCCCCAGGGTTCCCCTCACTCACCCCTCCACTTT. The encoded protein is CASSPQGSPHSPLHF.